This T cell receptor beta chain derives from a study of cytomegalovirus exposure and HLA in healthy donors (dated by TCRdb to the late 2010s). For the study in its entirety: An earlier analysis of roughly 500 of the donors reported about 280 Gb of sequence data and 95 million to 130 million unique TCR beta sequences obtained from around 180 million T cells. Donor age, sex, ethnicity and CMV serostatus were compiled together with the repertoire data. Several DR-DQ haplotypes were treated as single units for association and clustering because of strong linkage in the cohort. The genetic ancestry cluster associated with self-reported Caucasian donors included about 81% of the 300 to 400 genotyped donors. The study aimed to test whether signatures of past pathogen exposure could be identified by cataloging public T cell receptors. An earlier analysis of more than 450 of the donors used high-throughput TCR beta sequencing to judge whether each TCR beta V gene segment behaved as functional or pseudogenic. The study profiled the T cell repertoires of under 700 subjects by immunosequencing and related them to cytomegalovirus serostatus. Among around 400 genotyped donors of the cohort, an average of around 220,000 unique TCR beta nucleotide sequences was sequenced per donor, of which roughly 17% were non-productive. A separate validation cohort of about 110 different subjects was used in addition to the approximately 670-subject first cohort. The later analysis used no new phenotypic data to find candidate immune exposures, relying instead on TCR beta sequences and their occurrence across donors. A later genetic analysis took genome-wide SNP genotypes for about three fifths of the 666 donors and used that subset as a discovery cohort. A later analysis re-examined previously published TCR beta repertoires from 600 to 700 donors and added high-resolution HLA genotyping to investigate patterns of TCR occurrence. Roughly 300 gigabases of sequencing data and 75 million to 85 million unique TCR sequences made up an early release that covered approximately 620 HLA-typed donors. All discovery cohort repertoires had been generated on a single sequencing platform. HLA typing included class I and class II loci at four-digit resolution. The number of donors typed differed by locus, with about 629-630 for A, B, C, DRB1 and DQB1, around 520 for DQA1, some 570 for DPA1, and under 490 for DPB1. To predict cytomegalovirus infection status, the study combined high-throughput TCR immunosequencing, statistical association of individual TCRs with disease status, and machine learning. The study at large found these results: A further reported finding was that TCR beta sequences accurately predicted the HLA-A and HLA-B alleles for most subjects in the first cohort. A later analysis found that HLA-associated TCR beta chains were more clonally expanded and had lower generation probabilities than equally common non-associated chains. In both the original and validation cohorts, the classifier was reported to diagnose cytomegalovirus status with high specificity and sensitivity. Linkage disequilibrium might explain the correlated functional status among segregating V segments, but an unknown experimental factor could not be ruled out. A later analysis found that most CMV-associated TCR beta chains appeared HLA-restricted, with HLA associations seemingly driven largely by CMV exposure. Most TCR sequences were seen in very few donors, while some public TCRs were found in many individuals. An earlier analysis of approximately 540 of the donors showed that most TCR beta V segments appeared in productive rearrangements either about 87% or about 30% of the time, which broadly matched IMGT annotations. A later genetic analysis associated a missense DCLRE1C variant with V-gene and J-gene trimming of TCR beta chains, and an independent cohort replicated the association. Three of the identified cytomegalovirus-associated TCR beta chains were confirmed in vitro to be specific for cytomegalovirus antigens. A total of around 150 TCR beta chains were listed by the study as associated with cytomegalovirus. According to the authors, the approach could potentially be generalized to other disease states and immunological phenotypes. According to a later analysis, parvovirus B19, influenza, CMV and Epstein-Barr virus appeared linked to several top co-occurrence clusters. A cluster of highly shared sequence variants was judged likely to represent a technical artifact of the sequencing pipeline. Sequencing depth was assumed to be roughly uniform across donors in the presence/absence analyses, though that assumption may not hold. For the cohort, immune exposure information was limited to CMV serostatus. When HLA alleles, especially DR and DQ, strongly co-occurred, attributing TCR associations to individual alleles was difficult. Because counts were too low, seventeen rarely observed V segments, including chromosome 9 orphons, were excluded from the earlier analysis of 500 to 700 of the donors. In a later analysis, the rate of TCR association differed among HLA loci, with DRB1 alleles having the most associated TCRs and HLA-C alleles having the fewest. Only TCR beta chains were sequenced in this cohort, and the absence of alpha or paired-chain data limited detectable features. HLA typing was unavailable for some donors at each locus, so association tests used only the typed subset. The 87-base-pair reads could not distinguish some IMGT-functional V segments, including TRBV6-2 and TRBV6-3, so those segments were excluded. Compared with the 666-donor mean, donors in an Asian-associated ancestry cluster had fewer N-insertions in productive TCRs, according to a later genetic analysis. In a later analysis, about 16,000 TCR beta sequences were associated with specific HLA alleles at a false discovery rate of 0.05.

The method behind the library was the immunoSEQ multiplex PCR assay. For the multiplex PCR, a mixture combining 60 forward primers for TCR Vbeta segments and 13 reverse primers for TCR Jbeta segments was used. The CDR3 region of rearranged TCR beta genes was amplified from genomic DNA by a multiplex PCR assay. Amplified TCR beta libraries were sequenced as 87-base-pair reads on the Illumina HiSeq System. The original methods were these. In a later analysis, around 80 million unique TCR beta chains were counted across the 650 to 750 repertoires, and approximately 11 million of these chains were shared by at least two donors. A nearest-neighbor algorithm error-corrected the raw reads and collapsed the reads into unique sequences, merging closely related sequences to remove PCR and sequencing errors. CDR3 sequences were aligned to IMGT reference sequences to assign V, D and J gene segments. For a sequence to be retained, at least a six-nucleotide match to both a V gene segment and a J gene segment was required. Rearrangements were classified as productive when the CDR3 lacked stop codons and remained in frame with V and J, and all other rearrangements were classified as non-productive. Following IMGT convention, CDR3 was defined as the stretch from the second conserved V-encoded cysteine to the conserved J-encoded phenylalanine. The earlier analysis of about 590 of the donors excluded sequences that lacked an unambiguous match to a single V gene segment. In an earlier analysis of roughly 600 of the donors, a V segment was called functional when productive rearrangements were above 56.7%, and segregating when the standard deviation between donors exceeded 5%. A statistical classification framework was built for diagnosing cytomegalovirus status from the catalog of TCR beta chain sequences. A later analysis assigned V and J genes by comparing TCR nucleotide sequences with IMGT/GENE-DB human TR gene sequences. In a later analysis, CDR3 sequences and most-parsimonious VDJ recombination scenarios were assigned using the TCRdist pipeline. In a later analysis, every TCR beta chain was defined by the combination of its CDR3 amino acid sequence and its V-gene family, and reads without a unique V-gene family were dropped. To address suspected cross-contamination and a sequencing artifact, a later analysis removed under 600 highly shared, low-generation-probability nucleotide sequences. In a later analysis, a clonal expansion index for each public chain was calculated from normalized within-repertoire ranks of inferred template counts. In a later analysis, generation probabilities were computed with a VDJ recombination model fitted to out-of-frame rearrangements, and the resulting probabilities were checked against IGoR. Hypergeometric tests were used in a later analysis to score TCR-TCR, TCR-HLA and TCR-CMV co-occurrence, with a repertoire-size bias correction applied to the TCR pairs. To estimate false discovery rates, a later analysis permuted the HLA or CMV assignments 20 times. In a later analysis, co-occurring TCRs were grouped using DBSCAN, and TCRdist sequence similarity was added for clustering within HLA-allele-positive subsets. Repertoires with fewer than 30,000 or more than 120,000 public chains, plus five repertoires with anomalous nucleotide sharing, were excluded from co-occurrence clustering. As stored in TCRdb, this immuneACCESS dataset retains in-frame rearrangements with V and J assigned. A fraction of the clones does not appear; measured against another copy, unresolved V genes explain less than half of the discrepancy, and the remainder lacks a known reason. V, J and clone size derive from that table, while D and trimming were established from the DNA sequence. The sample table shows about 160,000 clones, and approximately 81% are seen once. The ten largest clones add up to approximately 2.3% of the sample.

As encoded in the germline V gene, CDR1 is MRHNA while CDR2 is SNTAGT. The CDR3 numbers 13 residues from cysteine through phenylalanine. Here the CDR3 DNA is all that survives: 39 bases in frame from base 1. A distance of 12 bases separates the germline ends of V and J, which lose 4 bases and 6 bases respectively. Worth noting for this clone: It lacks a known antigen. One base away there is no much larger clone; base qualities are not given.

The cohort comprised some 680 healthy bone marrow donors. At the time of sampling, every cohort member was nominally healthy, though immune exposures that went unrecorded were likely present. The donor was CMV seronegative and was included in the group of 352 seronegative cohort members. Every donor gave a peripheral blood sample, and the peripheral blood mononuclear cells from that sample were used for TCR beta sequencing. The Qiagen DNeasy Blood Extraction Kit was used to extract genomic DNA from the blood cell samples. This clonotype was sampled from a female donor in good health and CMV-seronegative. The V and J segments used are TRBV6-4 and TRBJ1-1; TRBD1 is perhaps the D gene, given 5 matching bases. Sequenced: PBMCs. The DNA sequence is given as TGTGCCAGCAGTGCCGCGGGGGAGGCTGAAGCTTTCTTT. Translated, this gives CASSAAGEAEAFF.